The entry below describes one T cell receptor (beta chain). This record belongs to a study of blood T cell repertoires in COVID-19. Across the study: Researchers got acute and convalescent COVID-19 samples from the United States, Italy and Spain. Sample material is recorded as cDNA or gDNA derived from T cells, B-cell-depleted T cells, or PBMCs.

The CDR3 totals 15 residues. CDR1 is LGHNT, CDR2 FRNRAP, per germline. After removal of 5 bases from V and 5 bases from J, the junction contained 5 bases not matched to a gene. Authors' analysis steps: Reference gene primer amplification yielded estimated nucleated cell counts. Sequencing used immunoSEQ multiplex PCR; TCRdb keeps in-frame clones, though not all of them. D and trimming were read from the DNA, whereas the V and J calls and clone size are those reported in that table. The profile shows over 200,000 clones, 80% to 85% of them singletons. The rearrangement uses TRBV12-5 and TRBJ2-5; 13 nucleotides align to TRBD2. This clonotype originated in a human donor in a cohort sampled during active COVID-19. The material sequenced was peripheral blood. For the CDR3, the DNA is TGTGCTAGTGGTCCCGGACTAGCGGGAGTTGAGACCCAGTACTTC. As protein: CASGPGLAGVETQYF.